Listed here are 32 T cell receptor beta chains from one sample, sequenced in a study of glioma-infiltrating T cells (dated by TCRdb to about 2016). Sequencer: Illumina MiSeq. TCR alpha and beta CDR3 regions were amplified with the iRepertoire nested amplicon-rescue multiplex PCR (arm-PCR) platform from RNA. TCRdb's own reprocessing of the public reads used fastp at Q25 and MiXCR and kept productive beta chains. Under each unique CDR3 protein, matching rows form one entry showing the most common genes and DNA. Present in this sample are around 190,000 distinct CDR3 sequences, about 40% of which were seen just once. Around 4.9% of the sample is held by the ten biggest clonotypes. The sample taken for sequencing was glioma tissue, nonneoplastic brain tissue, or PBMCs (not recorded which). The receptors originated from a human donor with low-grade glioma or glioblastoma, undergoing nonglioma brain surgery, or in good health (not recorded which).

V usage is TRBV27 and J usage is TRBJ2-7; TRBD2 might be the D (5 bases). The CDR3 runs 13 residues. The V and J ends lost 7 bases and 10 bases respectively, with 20 bases between them. Per the germline V gene, CDR1 is MNHEY and CDR2 is SMNVEV (reference sequence). CDR3 in DNA: TGTGCCAGCATGTCGGGCCTAGGAGGCTATCAGTACTTC. Its translation: CASMSGLGGYQYF.

There are a few counts of this clonotype. This chain connects TRBV10-1 to TRBJ2-7; D might be TRBD2 (5 bases). From germline, CDR1 is WNHNN and CDR2 SYGVQD (reference sequence). CDR3 length equals 17 residues. Between the trimmed V and J ends, which lost 3 bases and 1 base, there was a span of 19 bases. CDR3 in DNA: TGCGCCAGCAGTGATTCGGTAGTCGGACTGGTGTCCTACGAGCAGTACTTC. Protein sequence: CASSDSVVGLVSYEQYF.

This clonotype occurred a few times. The chain links TRBV4-1 to TRBJ2-5, with D perhaps matching TRBD1 (5 bases). Trimming took 5 bases from V and 2 from J, leaving 12 bases between them. The CDR3 spans 14 residues. From germline, CDR1 is MGHRA and CDR2 YSYEKL. The CDR3: CASSAGQDQETQYF. The DNA of the CDR3 is TGCGCCAGCAGCGCCGGACAAGATCAAGAGACCCAGTACTTC.

This clonotype showed up just once. Given a much more abundant clone one base away, this may be a read error. The V and J genes are TRBV27 and TRBJ2-1; 12 bases align to TRBD2. The CDR3 length is 15 residues. CDR1 is MNHEY and CDR2 is SMNVEV in the germline V gene (reference sequence). V lost 7 bases to trimming and J lost 7 bases; unmatched junction nucleotides: 8. The CDR3 region has the DNA TGTGCCAGCATCCTTTCCGGACTAGCGGGGAATGAGCAGTTCTTC. The encoded protein is CASILSGLAGNEQFF.

This sequence joins TRBV2 and TRBJ2-3; no clear D. Trimming took 5 bases from V and 3 from J, leaving 9 bases between them. In germline, CDR1 is SNHLY, CDR2 FYNNEI. The CDR3 totals 13 residues. CDR3 bases: TGTGCCAGCAGTACCGTGGTTACAGATACGCAGTATTTT. This encodes CASSTVVTDTQYF.

This chain uses TRBV5-1 with TRBJ1-3, with unresolved D. This CDR3 contains 14 residues. Trimming pared 0 bases from V and 2 bases from J, leaving 6 bases between. The germline CDR1 and CDR2 sequences are SGHRS and YFSETQ. Here the CDR3 reads CASSLGGTGNTIYF. The CDR3 coding sequence is TGCGCCAGCAGCTTGGGAGGTACTGGAAACACCATATATTTT.

This clonotype was seen at least ten times. J is TRBJ2-1 and V is TRBV28; D call uncertain. Deletions cut 8 bases from V and 9 bases from J, with 8 bases between. In germline, CDR1 is MDHEN, CDR2 SYDVKM. This CDR3 is built from 10 residues. The CDR3 coding sequence is TGTGCCAGCGGGTGGGTTGAGCAGTTCTTC. It translates to CASGWVEQFF.

This clonotype was counted many times. The chain recombines TRBV2 with TRBJ2-7; the D gene is possibly TRBD1 (6 bases). The V gene lost 1 base and the J gene lost 5 bases, with 15 bases spanning the gap. The CDR3 is made up of 15 amino acids. Looked up from germline, CDR1 is SNHLY and CDR2 is FYNNEI. CDR3 amino acids: CASSEDLQGNDEQYF. DNA for the CDR3: TGTGCCAGCAGTGAAGACCTACAGGGTAACGACGAGCAGTACTTC.

A few counts support this clonotype. The chain joins TRBV7-9 to TRBJ2-3; D possibly corresponds to TRBD1 (6 bases). The CDR3 totals 14 residues. Germline V gene lookup returns CDR1 SEHNR and CDR2 FQNEAQ (reference sequence). The germline V and J ends were trimmed by 0 bases and 9 bases, with 13 bases remaining between them. CDR3 DNA sequence: TGTGCCAGCAGCTTAGCTCCCACAGGGTCAACGCAGTATTTT. It specifies CASSLAPTGSTQYF.

The chain carries TRBV10-3 and TRBJ1-2, with D perhaps TRBD1 (6 bases). Germline V CDR1 and CDR2: ENHRY, SYGVKD. The ends were cut back, 8 bases at V and 0 bases at J, with 13 bases in the middle. This CDR3 region has 14 residues. The CDR3 loop is CAISGEGSNYGYTF. The CDR3 bases are TGTGCCATCTCAGGGGAAGGGTCTAACTATGGCTACACCTTC.

The chain joins TRBV9 to TRBJ2-1; D ambiguous. Trimming stripped 0 bases from V and 9 bases from J, with 16 bases between. The CDR3 is made up of 15 amino acids. CDR1 is SGDLS, CDR2 YYNGEE, per germline. The CDR3 is CASSVVSAKHSEQFF. The CDR3 DNA sequence: TGTGCCAGCAGCGTAGTTTCAGCCAAGCATAGTGAGCAGTTCTTC.

This clonotype was found many times. The chain has TRBV20-1 and TRBJ2-5; 13 nucleotides agree with TRBD2. Germline V gives CDR1 DFQATT, CDR2 SNEGSKA (reference sequence). There are 16 residues in the CDR3. V shed 3 bases and J 1 base; nucleotides not matched to a gene: 5. The CDR3 nucleotides read TGCAGTGCTAGTCCGGGACTAGCGGGAATCCAAGAGACCCAGTACTTC. Translated: CSASPGLAGIQETQYF.

In the case of this clonotype: Its ends do not fully match the called genes, so a read error is possible. The CDR3 DNA reads as TGTGCCAGCAGGGGACTAGCGGGAGGGCCACGGGTCCACAATGAGCAGTTATTC. It yields the protein CASRGLAGGPRVHNEQLF. The gene calls are TRBV27 and TRBJ2-1, with TRBD2 matching over 16 bases. The CDR3 sequence is 18 residues long. Germline assignment: CDR1 MNHEY and CDR2 SMNVEV (reference sequence).

The chain recombines TRBV20-1 with TRBJ1-5, with D hard to call. CDR1 and CDR2 from the germline V gene are DFQATT and SNEGSKA (reference sequence). The CDR3 has 11 residues. Trimming stripped 3 bases from V and 7 bases from J, with 7 bases between. The CDR3 protein is CSARGGQPQHF. The CDR3, as DNA: TGCAGTGCTAGGGGTGGACAGCCCCAGCATTTT.

This chain uses TRBV24-1 with TRBJ2-7; 13 nucleotides match TRBD2. The germline CDR1 and CDR2 sequences are KGHDR and SFDVKD. The CDR3 totals 13 residues. J was trimmed by 9 bases and V by 5 bases; bases with no gene match: 3. DNA for the CDR3: TGTGCCACCAGTGCACTAGCGGGAGGGCCGCAGTACTTC. Its translation is CATSALAGGPQYF.

Turning to this clonotype: A much larger clonotype is one base distant, so this may be a read error. The chain combines TRBV28 with TRBJ2-1; D may be TRBD2 (5 bases). Germline CDR1 is MDHEN and CDR2 is SYDVKM. The CDR3 has 13 residues. DNA for the CDR3: TGTGCCAGCAGTTTATCCGTCGGGAATGAGGAGTTCTTC. Translating it yields CASSLSVGNEEFF.

At least ten counts were recorded for this clonotype. The genes are TRBV28 and TRBJ2-4; the match to TRBD2 covers 7 bases. Germline V gives CDR1 MDHEN, CDR2 SYDVKM. This CDR3 comprises 12 residues. J was trimmed by 6 bases and V by 7 bases; bases with no gene match: 3. CDR3 in amino acids: CASTGGGNIQYF. The CDR3 nucleotides read TGTGCCAGCACTGGGGGGGGAAACATTCAGTACTTC.

A word on this clonotype: No conserved phenylalanine or tryptophan is present at the end of the CDR3, so a read error is the likely explanation. V and J are TRBV4-1 and TRBJ1-1; D is possibly TRBD1 (5 bases). CDR3 size: 16 residues. CDR1 is MGHRA and CDR2 is YSYEKL in the germline V gene. V lost 4 bases and J lost 0, with 15 bases in between. The CDR3 reads CASSLVRQSMNTEAFL. CDR3 nucleotide sequence: TGCGCCAGCAGCCTAGTCCGACAGAGTATGAACACTGAAGCTTTCCTT.

Notes on this clonotype: This may come from a read error, since a much larger clone is one base off. The chain joins TRBV20-1 to TRBJ2-1; D remains unclear. CDR3 length equals 14 residues. V was pared by 3 bases and J by 8 bases, with 17 bases between. Looked up from germline, CDR1 is DFQATT and CDR2 is SNEGSKA (reference sequence). In DNA, the CDR3 is TGCAGTGCTAGGCCCAGCGTGAGGTTGGATGAGCAGTTCTTC. It yields the protein CSARPSVRLDEQFF.

Turning to this clonotype: Just one base apart from a much larger clone, this may be a read error. The rearrangement uses TRBV4-2 and TRBJ2-5, with 11 bases lining up with TRBD2. This CDR3 contains 15 residues. From germline, CDR1 is LGHNA and CDR2 YNFKEQ. As DNA, the CDR3 is TGTGCCGGCAGCCAAGTGGGACTAGCGGAAGAGACCCAGTACTTC. This codes for CAGSQVGLAEETQYF.

This clonotype was counted a few times. The rearrangement joins TRBV12-3 or TRBV12-4 to TRBJ1-2, with 8 bases lining up with TRBD1. V was pared by 7 bases and J by 0 bases, with 4 bases of the junction left unmatched. This CDR3 region has 14 residues. The CDR3 here is CASMYRGANYGYTF. The CDR3 nucleotides read TGTGCCAGCATGTACAGGGGGGCTAACTATGGCTACACCTTC.

This clonotype was seen at least ten times. This chain joins TRBV28 and TRBJ2-7; TRBD1 agrees at 9 bases. Germline lookup yields CDR1 MDHEN and CDR2 SYDVKM. After removal of 3 bases from V and 3 bases from J, the junction contained 6 bases not matched to a gene. This CDR3 is 15 amino acids long. CDR3: CASSLALGQGYEQYF. The CDR3 region has the DNA TGTGCCAGCAGTTTGGCTTTGGGACAGGGCTACGAGCAGTACTTC.

To note about this clonotype: This could be a read error, since a much larger clone is one nucleotide away. This rearrangement joins TRBV12-3 or TRBV12-4 to TRBJ1-2, with TRBD1 matching 7 bases. With 2 bases clipped from V and 3 bases from J, the junction kept 6 bases outside the gene matches. The CDR3 runs 15 residues. CDR3 nucleotide sequence: TGTGCCAGCAGTTTAAGCCAGGGGGGACACTATGGCTACACCTTC. It specifies CASSLSQGGHYGYTF.

Details on this clonotype: One end of the junction varies from germline; a read error may be responsible. The chain couples TRBV20-1 to TRBJ1-1; no clear D gene. The CDR3 covers 14 residues. The germline gives CDR1 DFQATT, CDR2 SNEGSKA (reference sequence). This chain's CDR3 is CSARSRGRHTKAFF. The CDR3 coding sequence is TGCAGTGCTAGAAGTCGCGGGAGGCACACTAAAGCTTTCTTT.

This clonotype was seen ten or more times. The V and J genes are TRBV7-9 and TRBJ2-7; 8 bases line up with TRBD1. The CDR3 runs 14 residues. The germline CDR1 and CDR2 sequences are SEHNR and FQNEAQ (reference sequence). The J segment lost 3 bases and the V segment lost 2 bases, leaving 3 bases of the junction unmatched. The CDR3 region is CASSLPGQDYEQYF. The CDR3 nucleotides are TGTGCCAGCAGCTTACCGGGACAGGACTACGAGCAGTACTTC.

The V gene is TRBV24-1, the J gene TRBJ2-3, with D possibly being TRBD1 (6 bases). This CDR3 region has 17 residues. CDR1 is KGHDR and CDR2 is SFDVKD in the germline V gene. V was pared by 3 bases and J by 0 bases, with 15 bases between. CDR3 sequence reads: CATSDPDPGASTDTQYF. CDR3 nucleotides: TGTGCCACCAGTGATCCGGACCCAGGGGCTAGCACAGATACGCAGTATTTT.

This chain connects TRBV20-1 to TRBJ2-3; TRBD2 might be the D (6 bases). This CDR3 comprises 15 residues. Trimming took 2 bases from V and 2 from J, leaving 14 bases between them. The V gene's germline CDR1 is DFQATT and CDR2 SNEGSKA (reference sequence). This CDR3 is CSARFRESPTDTQYF. The CDR3 DNA follows: TGCAGTGCTAGATTCCGGGAGAGCCCCACAGATACGCAGTATTTT.

This clonotype was detected a few times. An end of the junction does not agree with germline; a read error may underlie this. This chain joins TRBV6-1 and TRBJ1-1, with D tentatively TRBD1 (5 bases). From germline, CDR1 is MNHNS and CDR2 SASEGT. The CDR3 sequence is 17 residues long. The CDR3 coding sequence is TGTGCCATCAGTGAACGTCTCGGACACATCATGAACACTGAAGCTTTCTTT. The encoded protein is CAISERLGHIMNTEAFF.

This clonotype was counted a few times. The V call is TRBV24-1, the J call TRBJ2-1; either TRBD1 or TRBD2 may supply D (5 bases each). The V gene lost 4 bases and the J gene lost 0 bases, with 15 bases spanning the gap. The germline V gene encodes CDR1 KGHDR and CDR2 SFDVKD. This CDR3 spans 17 amino acids. CDR3 sequence: CATSDTGPTSSYNEQFF. The DNA of the CDR3 is TGTGCCACCAGTGACACGGGACCCACGAGCTCCTACAATGAGCAGTTCTTC.

A remark on this clonotype: This sequence may be a read error, since a much larger clone differs from it by one base. V is TRBV28 and J is TRBJ2-1; D may be TRBD1 or TRBD2 (5 bases each). Germline V gene sequence: CDR1 MDHEN, CDR2 SYDVKM. The CDR3 runs 14 residues. This CDR3 is CASRSPGGSNERFF. CDR3 bases: TGTGCCAGCAGGTCCCCTGGGGGTTCCAATGAGCGGTTCTTC.

This clonotype was picked up many times. CDR3 sequence (DNA): TGTGCCAGCAGTGAAAGTCGGGTAGATCAGCCCCAGCATTTT. Translation gives CASSESRVDQPQHF. The V call is TRBV2, the J call TRBJ1-5; D gene ambiguous. This CDR3 is built from 14 residues. Trimming took 2 bases from V and 5 from J, leaving 10 bases between them. The germline CDR1 and CDR2 sequences are SNHLY and FYNNEI.

This clonotype was found many times. The chain combines TRBV15 with TRBJ2-7; no clear D gene. Trimming pared 1 base from V and 3 bases from J, leaving 16 bases between. In germline, CDR1 is LNHNV, CDR2 YYDKDF (reference sequence). The CDR3 has 16 amino acids. The CDR3 protein is CATSRGLGVGNYEQYF. CDR3 nucleotide sequence: TGTGCCACCAGCAGAGGATTAGGTGTAGGAAACTACGAGCAGTACTTC.